What follows is one T cell receptor (beta chain) and its context. Antigen specificity is unknown. Some clones are missing from TCRdb's copy, which holds only in-frame ones; the method was immunoSEQ multiplex PCR. The table includes 110,000 or so clones, about 86% detected once. Germline V gives CDR1 SGHNT, CDR2 YYREEE (reference sequence). CDR3 length equals 11 residues. Trimming cost V 3 bases and J 3 bases, with 2 bases left between them. The data are from a study of cytomegalovirus exposure and HLA in healthy donors. The study's findings and limits: Confirmation in vitro established that a few CMV-associated chains were specific for CMV antigens. Most TCR sequences proved rare, with some public TCRs found in many donors. According to reports, the classifier identified cytomegalovirus status with high specificity and sensitivity.

It was the approximately 120-subject validation cohort, separate from the roughly 700-subject first cohort, to which the donors belonged. This sequence originates from a woman aged 18-29 years in good health and CMV-seropositive. Sequenced input: PBMCs. The chain couples TRBV5-4 to TRBJ2-3; D is ambiguous. The CDR3 spells CASSSTDTQYF. CDR3 nucleotides: TGTGCCAGCAGCTCTACAGATACGCAGTATTTT.